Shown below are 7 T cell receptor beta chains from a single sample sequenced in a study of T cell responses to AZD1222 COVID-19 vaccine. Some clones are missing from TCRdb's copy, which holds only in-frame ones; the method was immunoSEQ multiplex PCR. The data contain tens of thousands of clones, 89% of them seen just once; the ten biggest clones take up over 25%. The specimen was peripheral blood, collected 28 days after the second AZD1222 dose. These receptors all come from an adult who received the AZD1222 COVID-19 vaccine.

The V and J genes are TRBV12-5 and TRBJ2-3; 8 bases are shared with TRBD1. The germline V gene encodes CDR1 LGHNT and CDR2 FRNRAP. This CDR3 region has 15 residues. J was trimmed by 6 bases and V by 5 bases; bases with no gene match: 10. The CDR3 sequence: CASGRGDRDRDTQYF. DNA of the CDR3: TGTGCTAGTGGTAGGGGGGACCGGGACAGGGATACGCAGTATTTT.

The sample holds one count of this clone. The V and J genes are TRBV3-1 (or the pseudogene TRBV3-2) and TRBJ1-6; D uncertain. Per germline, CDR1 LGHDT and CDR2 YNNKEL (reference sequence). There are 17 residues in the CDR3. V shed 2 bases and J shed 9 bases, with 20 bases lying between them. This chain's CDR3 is CASSQHSGQAGSSPLHF. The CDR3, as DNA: TGTGCCAGCAGCCAACATAGTGGGCAGGCCGGGAGTTCACCCCTCCACTTT.

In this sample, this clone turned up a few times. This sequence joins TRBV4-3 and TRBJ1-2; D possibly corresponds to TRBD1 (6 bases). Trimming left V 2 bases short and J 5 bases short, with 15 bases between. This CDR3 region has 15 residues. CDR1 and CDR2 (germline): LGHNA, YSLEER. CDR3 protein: CASSQSPGGRYGYTF. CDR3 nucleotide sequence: TGCGCCAGCAGCCAATCCCCTGGGGGCAGGTATGGCTACACCTTC.

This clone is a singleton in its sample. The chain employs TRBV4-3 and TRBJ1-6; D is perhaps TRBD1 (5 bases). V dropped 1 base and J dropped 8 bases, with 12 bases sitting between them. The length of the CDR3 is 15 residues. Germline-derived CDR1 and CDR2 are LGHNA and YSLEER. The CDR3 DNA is TGCGCCAGCAGCCAAGGCGGGGGAATTGATTCACCCCTCCACTTT. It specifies CASSQGGGIDSPLHF.

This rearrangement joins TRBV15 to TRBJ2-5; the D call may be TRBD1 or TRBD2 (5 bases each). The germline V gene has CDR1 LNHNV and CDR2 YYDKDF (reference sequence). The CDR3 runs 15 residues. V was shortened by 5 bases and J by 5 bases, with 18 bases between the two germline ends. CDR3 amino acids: CATSGRDPAWETQYF. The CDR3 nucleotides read TGTGCCACCAGCGGCCGGGACCCGGCTTGGGAGACCCAGTACTTC. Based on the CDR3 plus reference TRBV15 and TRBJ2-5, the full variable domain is DAMVIQNPRYQVTQFGKPVTLSCSQTLNHNVMYWYQQKSSQAPKLLFHYYDKDFNNEADTPDNFQSRRPNTSFCFLDIRSPGLGDTAMYLCATSGRDPAWETQYFGPGTRLLVL.

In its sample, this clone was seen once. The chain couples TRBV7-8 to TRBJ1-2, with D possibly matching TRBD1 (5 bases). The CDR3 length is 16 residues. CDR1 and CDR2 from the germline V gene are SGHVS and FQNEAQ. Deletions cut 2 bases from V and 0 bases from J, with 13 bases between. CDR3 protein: CASSLRRQTANYGYTF. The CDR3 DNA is TGTGCCAGCAGCTTAAGAAGACAGACAGCTAACTATGGCTACACCTTC. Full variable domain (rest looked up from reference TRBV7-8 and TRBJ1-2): GAGVSQSPRYKVAKRGQDVALRCDPISGHVSLFWYQQALGQGPEFLTYFQNEAQLDKSGLPSDRFFAERPEGSVSTLKIQRTQQEDSAVYLCASSLRRQTANYGYTFGSGTRLTVV.

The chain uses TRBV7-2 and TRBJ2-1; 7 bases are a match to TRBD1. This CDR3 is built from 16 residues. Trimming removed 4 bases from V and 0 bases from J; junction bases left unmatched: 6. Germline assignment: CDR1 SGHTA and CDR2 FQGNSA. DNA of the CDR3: TGTGCCAGCAGCTCGAGACAGGGTAGCTCCTACAATGAGCAGTTCTTC. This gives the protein CASSSRQGSSYNEQFF.